A selection of T cell receptor beta chains follows, all from one sample in a study of blood T cell repertoires in COVID-19. Generated by immunoSEQ multiplex PCR, the TCRdb table keeps only in-frame clones and is missing some. The sample includes 95,000 to 150,000 clones, 71% of them seen just once. Sequences were obtained from peripheral blood. The receptors stem from a human donor with acute or convalescent COVID-19. The donor label of this sample is uncertain. The CDR3 runs from the conserved cysteine through the conserved F or W. D genes are given only for firm matches. Clone size is shown for a subset of rows, as once, few, many or a class of expanded clone.

j_call: TRBJ2-3
cdr3_length: 15
d_call: TRBD1
clone_size: NA
v_call: TRBV14
cdr3_nt: TGTGCCAGCAGCTCCAGGGGGCGAGGTGGGGATACGCAGTATTTT
cdr3_aa: CASSSRGRGGDTQYF

j_call: TRBJ1-6
cdr3_length: 12
d_call: NA
clone_size: NA
v_call: TRBV7-9
cdr3_nt: TGTGCCAGCAGCGAGAGTAATTCACCCCTCCACTTT
cdr3_aa: CASSESNSPLHF

j_call: TRBJ2-5
cdr3_length: 17
d_call: NA
clone_size: NA
v_call: TRBV4-1
cdr3_nt: TGCGCCCGCCGCCGAGGGGTGGGGGCCTCACTCGAAGAGACCCAGTACTTC
cdr3_aa: CARRRGVGASLEETQYF

j_call: TRBJ2-3
cdr3_length: 14
d_call: TRBD2
clone_size: few
v_call: TRBV6-4
cdr3_nt: TGTGCCAGCAGTGGCCTAGCGGGGCCAGATACGCAGTATTTT
cdr3_aa: CASSGLAGPDTQYF

j_call: TRBJ2-3
cdr3_length: 14
d_call: NA
clone_size: once
v_call: TRBV9
cdr3_nt: TGTGCCAGCAGCGTAGGGGGGGAACCTGATACGCAGTATTTT
cdr3_aa: CASSVGGEPDTQYF

j_call: TRBJ2-4
cdr3_length: 15
d_call: NA
clone_size: NA
v_call: TRBV7-8
cdr3_nt: TGTGCCAGCAGCTTTCAAAGGTCAACGGGGAACATTCAGTACTTC
cdr3_aa: CASSFQRSTGNIQYF

j_call: TRBJ1-3
cdr3_length: 14
d_call: NA
clone_size: NA
v_call: TRBV7-2
cdr3_nt: TGTGCCAGCAGTTGGTCGGGGTACGGAAACACCATATATTTT
cdr3_aa: CASSWSGYGNTIYF

j_call: TRBJ1-4
cdr3_length: 16
d_call: TRBD1
clone_size: NA
v_call: TRBV2
cdr3_nt: TGTGCCAGCACCCAGGGGGCCATAACAACTAATGAAAAACTGTTTTTT
cdr3_aa: CASTQGAITTNEKLFF

j_call: TRBJ2-7
cdr3_length: 17
d_call: NA
clone_size: few
v_call: TRBV4-2
cdr3_nt: TGTGCCAGCAGCCAAGGCGACAGGCTAGCTTCCTCCTACGAGCAGTACTTC
cdr3_aa: CASSQGDRLASSYEQYF

j_call: TRBJ1-1
cdr3_length: 14
d_call: NA
clone_size: few
v_call: TRBV7-9
cdr3_nt: TGTGCCAGCACCCCGCGGGGGGCGGGCCCTGAAGCTTTCTTT
cdr3_aa: CASTPRGAGPEAFF

j_call: TRBJ1-4
cdr3_length: 15
d_call: NA
clone_size: few
v_call: TRBV4-2
cdr3_nt: TGTGCCAGCAGCCAAGTTTCCCAGGGAGGGGGAAAACTGTTTTTT
cdr3_aa: CASSQVSQGGGKLFF

j_call: TRBJ2-1
cdr3_length: 15
d_call: NA
clone_size: once
v_call: TRBV9
cdr3_nt: TGTGCCAGCAGCGTAGGTCCGGGACACTACAATGAGCAGTTCTTC
cdr3_aa: CASSVGPGHYNEQFF

j_call: TRBJ1-4
cdr3_length: 13
d_call: TRBD1
clone_size: NA
v_call: TRBV6-5
cdr3_nt: TGTGCCAGCAGTTACTCTAGGGGGCTGAGGTTGTTTTTT
cdr3_aa: CASSYSRGLRLFF

j_call: TRBJ1-1
cdr3_length: 13
d_call: NA
clone_size: NA
v_call: TRBV28
cdr3_nt: TGTGCCAGCAGCTCGTACAGGGCCACTGAAGCTTTCTTT
cdr3_aa: CASSSYRATEAFF

j_call: TRBJ1-4
cdr3_length: 14
d_call: TRBD1
clone_size: NA
v_call: TRBV28
cdr3_nt: TGTGCCAGCAGCCCAGGACAGGGCAGAGAAAAACTGTTTTTT
cdr3_aa: CASSPGQGREKLFF

j_call: TRBJ1-1
cdr3_length: 16
d_call: NA
clone_size: NA
v_call: TRBV6-5
cdr3_nt: TGTGCCAGCAGTTACCCCGAACGGGGGGCAGCCACTGAAGCTTTCTTT
cdr3_aa: CASSYPERGAATEAFF

j_call: TRBJ1-2
cdr3_length: 15
d_call: NA
clone_size: NA
v_call: TRBV28
cdr3_nt: TGTGCCAGCAGTAGGGGTTGGGCAGCCACCTATGGCTACACCTTC
cdr3_aa: CASSRGWAATYGYTF

j_call: TRBJ1-3
cdr3_length: 16
d_call: NA
clone_size: few
v_call: TRBV6-6
cdr3_nt: TGTGCCAGCAGTTACTCGATGGGGAGGGGCGGAAACACCATATATTTT
cdr3_aa: CASSYSMGRGGNTIYF

j_call: TRBJ2-1
cdr3_length: 14
d_call: NA
clone_size: NA
v_call: TRBV27
cdr3_nt: TGTGCCAGCAGTAGACAGTTCTCCTACAATGAGCAGTTCTTC
cdr3_aa: CASSRQFSYNEQFF

j_call: TRBJ1-5
cdr3_length: 14
d_call: NA
clone_size: NA
v_call: TRBV5-1
cdr3_nt: TGCGCCAGCAGCCCGGAGGGAGCCGTGGGGCCCCAGCATTTT
cdr3_aa: CASSPEGAVGPQHF

j_call: TRBJ1-1
cdr3_length: 15
d_call: NA
clone_size: NA
v_call: TRBV5-6
cdr3_nt: TGTGCCAGCAGCACCGGAAGGACACTGAACACTGAAGCTTTCTTT
cdr3_aa: CASSTGRTLNTEAFF

j_call: TRBJ1-6
cdr3_length: 14
d_call: NA
clone_size: NA
v_call: TRBV5-1
cdr3_nt: TGCGCCAGCAGCTTCGGAGGGTTGAATTCACCCCTCCACTTT
cdr3_aa: CASSFGGLNSPLHF

j_call: TRBJ1-6
cdr3_length: 15
d_call: NA
clone_size: NA
v_call: TRBV6-5
cdr3_nt: TGTGCCAGCAAGCCACGGACAGATTATAATTCACCCCTCCACTTT
cdr3_aa: CASKPRTDYNSPLHF

j_call: TRBJ1-2
cdr3_length: 14
d_call: NA
clone_size: NA
v_call: TRBV5-1
cdr3_nt: TGCGCCAGCAGGATAGACATCGGTAGCTATGGCTACACCTTC
cdr3_aa: CASRIDIGSYGYTF

j_call: TRBJ1-2
cdr3_length: 14
d_call: NA
clone_size: NA
v_call: TRBV24-1
cdr3_nt: TGTGCCACCAGTGATTCGTGGAGGGAAGGAGGCTACACCTTC
cdr3_aa: CATSDSWREGGYTF

j_call: TRBJ1-1
cdr3_length: 15
d_call: NA
clone_size: NA
v_call: TRBV6-2/TRBV6-3
cdr3_nt: TGTGCCAGCAGTTCTAGGAGGGTGCAAAACACTGAAGCTTTCTTT
cdr3_aa: CASSSRRVQNTEAFF

j_call: TRBJ2-3
cdr3_length: 13
d_call: NA
clone_size: NA
v_call: TRBV30
cdr3_nt: TGTGCCTGGAGTGGTAGTACTAGGGATACGCAGTATTTT
cdr3_aa: CAWSGSTRDTQYF

j_call: TRBJ1-3
cdr3_length: 13
d_call: NA
clone_size: NA
v_call: TRBV3-1/TRBV3-2
cdr3_nt: TGTGCCAGCAGCCCTAGCTCTGGAAACACCATATATTTT
cdr3_aa: CASSPSSGNTIYF

j_call: TRBJ2-3
cdr3_length: 17
d_call: TRBD2
clone_size: NA
v_call: TRBV30
cdr3_nt: TGTGTCCAAACAAAGGGACTAGCCTGGGCTGGCACAGATACGCAGTATTTT
cdr3_aa: CVQTKGLAWAGTDTQYF

j_call: TRBJ1-2
cdr3_length: 11
d_call: NA
clone_size: NA
v_call: TRBV12-3/TRBV12-4
cdr3_nt: TGTGCCAGCAGTTTCGGGAATGGCTACACCTTC
cdr3_aa: CASSFGNGYTF

j_call: TRBJ2-2
cdr3_length: 19
d_call: TRBD2
clone_size: NA
v_call: TRBV4-1
cdr3_nt: TGCGCCAGCAGCCAGTTCTTTGAGACGTCTAGCGGGCAGGCCGGGGAGCTGTTTTTT
cdr3_aa: CASSQFFETSSGQAGELFF

j_call: TRBJ1-1
cdr3_length: 14
d_call: TRBD1
clone_size: NA
v_call: TRBV9
cdr3_nt: TGTGCCAGCAGCGTAGCCGTCGGAGGGGGCAAAGCTTTCTTT
cdr3_aa: CASSVAVGGGKAFF

j_call: TRBJ2-3
cdr3_length: 14
d_call: TRBD1
clone_size: few
v_call: TRBV6-5
cdr3_nt: TGTGCCATCGACAGGGGCAGTCACACAGATACGCAGTATTTT
cdr3_aa: CAIDRGSHTDTQYF

j_call: TRBJ1-2
cdr3_length: 13
d_call: TRBD1
clone_size: once
v_call: TRBV5-4
cdr3_nt: TGTGCCAGCAGCAAGGACAGGGGCTATGGCTACACCTTC
cdr3_aa: CASSKDRGYGYTF

j_call: TRBJ1-1
cdr3_length: 15
d_call: NA
clone_size: NA
v_call: TRBV5-1
cdr3_nt: TGCGCCAGCAGCTTGGTCGGGACACTGAACACTGAAGCTTTCTTT
cdr3_aa: CASSLVGTLNTEAFF

j_call: TRBJ1-2
cdr3_length: 14
d_call: NA
clone_size: NA
v_call: TRBV11-2
cdr3_nt: TGTGCCAGCAGCCTTACAGGGTATAACTATGGCTACACCTTC
cdr3_aa: CASSLTGYNYGYTF

j_call: TRBJ1-2
cdr3_length: 13
d_call: NA
clone_size: few
v_call: TRBV10-3
cdr3_nt: TGTGCCATCAGTGAGACAGATAACTATGGCTACACCTTC
cdr3_aa: CAISETDNYGYTF

j_call: TRBJ1-4
cdr3_length: 14
d_call: TRBD1
clone_size: NA
v_call: TRBV9
cdr3_nt: TGTGCCAGCAGCGACGGACAGGGCTATGAAAAACTGTTTTTT
cdr3_aa: CASSDGQGYEKLFF

j_call: TRBJ2-3
cdr3_length: 16
d_call: TRBD2
clone_size: NA
v_call: TRBV7-3
cdr3_nt: TGTGCCAGCAGCCAATCTAGCGGGTACAGCACAGATACGCAGTATTTT
cdr3_aa: CASSQSSGYSTDTQYF

j_call: TRBJ2-5
cdr3_length: 16
d_call: NA
clone_size: NA
v_call: TRBV5-1
cdr3_nt: TGCGCCAGCAGCTTGGACCCTGTGGGGGCCCAAGAGACCCAGTACTTC
cdr3_aa: CASSLDPVGAQETQYF

j_call: TRBJ1-2
cdr3_length: 13
d_call: NA
clone_size: NA
v_call: TRBV30
cdr3_nt: TGTGCCTGGGGTAGGGGGGGACGTCGGGGCTACACCTTC
cdr3_aa: CAWGRGGRRGYTF

j_call: TRBJ1-5
cdr3_length: 16
d_call: TRBD1
clone_size: NA
v_call: TRBV7-3
cdr3_nt: TGTGCCAGCAGCTTACGGACAGGGGGTGACAATCAGCCCCAGCATTTT
cdr3_aa: CASSLRTGGDNQPQHF